Below, 5 T cell receptor beta chains from the same sample are listed, as sequenced in a study of PD-L1 blockade in urothelial cancer. Sequencing was performed with immunoSEQ multiplex PCR; in TCRdb, only in-frame clones are kept and a portion is missing. The repertoire holds roughly 26,000 clones, with around nine tenths as singletons. The specimen comprised PBMCs, sampled around atezolizumab (anti-PD-L1) treatment. The source is a man aged 50 to 60 with urothelial cancer.

V is TRBV14 and J is TRBJ2-1; D gene ambiguous. Trimming shortened V by 1 base and J by 6 bases, and 4 bases separated the two germline ends. Germline CDR1 reads SGHDN; CDR2 reads FVKESK. The CDR3 spans 12 residues. The CDR3, as DNA: TGTGCCAGCAGCCAAGTCAGCAATGAGCAGTTCTTC. Its translation: CASSQVSNEQFF.

V is TRBV18 and J is TRBJ2-2; TRBD1 aligns across 9 bases. The CDR3 extends over 18 amino acids. Germline V CDR1 and CDR2: KGHSH, LQKENI. Losses at the gene ends were 2 bases for V and 1 base for J; bases not matched to a gene: 8. The CDR3 protein is CASSPGIPGQGNTGELFF. The CDR3 DNA follows: TGTGCCAGCTCACCAGGGATTCCGGGACAGGGGAACACCGGGGAGCTGTTTTTT.

The chain joins TRBV18 to TRBJ2-6; TRBD1 agrees at 7 bases. In germline, CDR1 is KGHSH, CDR2 LQKENI. This CDR3 has 17 amino acids. With V trimmed by 2 bases and J by 1 base, 5 bases remained unmatched. The CDR3 region has the DNA TGTGCCAGCTCACCAACAGGGGCGCATTCTGGGGCCAACGTCCTGACTTTC. This sequence encodes CASSPTGAHSGANVLTF.

The chain couples TRBV5-4 to TRBJ1-3, with D unclear. The CDR3 sequence is 14 residues long. V shed 0 bases and J shed 3 bases, with 7 bases lying between them. Germline lookup yields CDR1 SGHNT and CDR2 YYREEE (reference sequence). CDR3 sequence (DNA): TGTGCCAGCAGCTTGGTGGGGAGTGGAAACACCATATATTTT. Its translation: CASSLVGSGNTIYF.

A single count supports this clone. The CDR3: CASSQGLMNGEQYF. As DNA, the CDR3 is TGCGCCAGCAGCCAAGGACTAATGAATGGCGAGCAGTACTTC. J is TRBJ2-7 and V is TRBV4-1; TRBD2 is a possible D gene (5 bases). This CDR3 has 14 residues. Germline loops: CDR1 MGHRA, CDR2 YSYEKL. The V and J ends lost 1 base and 6 bases respectively, with 13 bases between them.